This is a list of T cell receptor beta chains from one sample in a study of PD-1 blockade in classical Hodgkin lymphoma. Profiled with immunoSEQ multiplex PCR; TCRdb holds only in-frame clones, not every one. Here the sample spans some 17,000 clones, approximately 85% being singletons. What was sequenced was peripheral blood mononuclear cells (PBMCs). The receptors were sampled from a human donor with classical Hodgkin lymphoma. Each CDR3 is given with its conserved first and last residue. Each record gives: V gene, D gene, J gene, clone size, CDR3 DNA, CDR3 protein. The D gene is left open where the match is weak. The size field is filled for only some rows; it gives once, few, many or a size class.

>TRBV15|NA|TRBJ2-7|NA
TGTGCCACCAGCAGAGGGGGGCCGAGAACCTACGAGCAGTACTTC
CATSRGGPRTYEQYF
>TRBV9|TRBD2|TRBJ2-3|NA
TGTGCCAGCAGCGTATCAACTAGCGGGAGAACAGATACGCAGTATTTT
CASSVSTSGRTDTQYF
>TRBV27|NA|TRBJ2-1|NA
TGTGCCAGCACCTCAAAAGTCCCGGCCCCGGTCAGGGCGAAACACAATGAGCAGTTCTTC
CASTSKVPAPVRAKHNEQFF
>TRBV6-5|TRBD1|TRBJ2-5|NA
TGTGCCAGCAGAACACAGGGGGAGACCCAGTACTTC
CASRTQGETQYF
>TRBV19|NA|TRBJ2-1|NA
TGTGCCAGTAGTGGGCCTTTTGGGGCTGCGGAGTTCTTC
CASSGPFGAAEFF
>TRBV7-9|TRBD1|TRBJ1-3|few
TGTGCCAGCGAGGGGGCAGCTGGAGGAAACACCATATATTTT
CASEGAAGGNTIYF
>TRBV18|NA|TRBJ2-3|once
TGTGCCAGCTCACCTCTTCCGTCCACGGGCACAGATACGCAGTATTTT
CASSPLPSTGTDTQYF
>TRBV6-1|TRBD1|TRBJ2-5|medium-sized
TGTGCCAGCAGTGAGAGGGGGCGTAAGGCTTTTACCCAGTACTTC
CASSERGRKAFTQYF
>TRBV9|NA|TRBJ2-7|NA
TGTGCCAGCAGCGTCGGGGCCCAGATCGTGGGCGAGCAGTACTTC
CASSVGAQIVGEQYF
>TRBV25-1|NA|TRBJ1-1|NA
TGTGCCAGCAGTGAATTTAAGGGGCCAAACACTGAAGCTTTCTTT
CASSEFKGPNTEAFF
>TRBV9|NA|TRBJ1-6|NA
TGTGCCAGCAGCGTAGTTGGCGGAGACAATTCACCCCTCCACTTT
CASSVVGGDNSPLHF
>TRBV2|TRBD2|TRBJ2-3|NA
TGTGCCAGCAGTGGCCTAACCGGGACTAGCAGTTACCAAGAGTATTTT
CASSGLTGTSSYQEYF
>TRBV7-7|NA|TRBJ2-2|NA
TGTGCTAGCAGCCACGCAGGGACCGGGGAGCTGTTTTTT
CASSHAGTGELFF
>TRBV10-1|TRBD2|TRBJ2-1|NA
TGCGCCAGCAGCGGGACTAGCGGCAATGAGCAGTTCTTC
CASSGTSGNEQFF